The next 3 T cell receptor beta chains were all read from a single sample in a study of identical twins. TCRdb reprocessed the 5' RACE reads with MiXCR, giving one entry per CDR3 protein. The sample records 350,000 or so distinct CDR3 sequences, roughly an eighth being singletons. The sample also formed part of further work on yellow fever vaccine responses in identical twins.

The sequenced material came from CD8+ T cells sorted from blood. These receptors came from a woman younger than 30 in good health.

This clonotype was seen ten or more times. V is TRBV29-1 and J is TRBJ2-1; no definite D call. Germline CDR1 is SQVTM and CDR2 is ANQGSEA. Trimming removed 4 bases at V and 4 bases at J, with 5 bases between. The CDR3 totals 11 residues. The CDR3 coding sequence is TGCAGCGTTGTCGAGTACAATGAGCAGTTCTTC. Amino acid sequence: CSVVEYNEQFF.

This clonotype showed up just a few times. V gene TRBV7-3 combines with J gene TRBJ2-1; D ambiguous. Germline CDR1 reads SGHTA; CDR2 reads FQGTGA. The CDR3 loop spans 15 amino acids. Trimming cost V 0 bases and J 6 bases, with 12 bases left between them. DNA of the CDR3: TGTGCCAGCAGCTTAACTGCATCGGCGTCCAATGAGCAGTTCTTC. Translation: CASSLTASASNEQFF.

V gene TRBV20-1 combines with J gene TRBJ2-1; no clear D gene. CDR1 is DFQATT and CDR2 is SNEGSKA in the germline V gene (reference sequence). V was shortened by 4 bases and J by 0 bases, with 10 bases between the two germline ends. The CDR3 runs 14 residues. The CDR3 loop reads CSATAPSSYNEQFF. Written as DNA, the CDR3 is TGCAGTGCTACCGCGCCGAGCTCCTACAATGAGCAGTTCTTC.